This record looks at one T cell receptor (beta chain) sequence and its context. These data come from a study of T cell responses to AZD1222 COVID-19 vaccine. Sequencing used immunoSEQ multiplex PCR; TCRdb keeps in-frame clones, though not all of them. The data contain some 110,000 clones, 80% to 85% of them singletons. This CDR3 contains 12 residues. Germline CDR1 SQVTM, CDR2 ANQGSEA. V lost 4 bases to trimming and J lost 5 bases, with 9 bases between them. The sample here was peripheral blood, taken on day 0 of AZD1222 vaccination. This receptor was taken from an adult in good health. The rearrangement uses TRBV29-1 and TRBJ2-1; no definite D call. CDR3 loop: CSVGKGNNEQFF. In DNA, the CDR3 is TGCAGCGTTGGAAAGGGCAACAATGAGCAGTTCTTC.